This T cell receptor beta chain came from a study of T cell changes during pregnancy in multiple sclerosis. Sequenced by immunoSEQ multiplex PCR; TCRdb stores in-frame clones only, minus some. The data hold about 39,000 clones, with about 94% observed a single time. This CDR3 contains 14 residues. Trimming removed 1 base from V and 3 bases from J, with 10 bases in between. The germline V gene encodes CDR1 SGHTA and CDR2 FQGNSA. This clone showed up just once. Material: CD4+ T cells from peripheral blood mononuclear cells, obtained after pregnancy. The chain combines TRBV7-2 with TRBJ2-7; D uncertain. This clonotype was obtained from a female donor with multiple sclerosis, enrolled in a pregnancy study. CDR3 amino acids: CASSLDSRLYEQYF. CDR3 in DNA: TGTGCCAGCAGCTTAGATTCCCGTCTCTACGAGCAGTACTTC.